This entry features one T cell receptor (beta chain) sequence. The data stem from a study of shared clonotypes between healthy human individuals. Study-wide context: The people who gave samples were two women and a few men aged 18 to 49.

TCRdb's copy holds only in-frame clones and misses some; the assay was immunoSEQ multiplex PCR. Of 2 million to 2.5 million clones in the sample, 95% were seen once. The CDR3 consists of 17 residues. V was pared by 6 bases and J by 4 bases, with 11 bases of the junction left unmatched. Germline V gene data show CDR1 as SNHLY and CDR2 as FYNNEI. The chain has TRBV2 and TRBJ2-5, with TRBD2 identical over 13 bases. This receptor was identified in a man aged 18 to 29 in good health. Sequencing was performed on naive CD4+ T cells sorted from blood. Subset defined: CD45RA+ positively selected. CDR3 nucleotide sequence: TGTGCCAGCAGGGAACTAGCGGGGGGGACCATCGGAGAGACCCAGTACTTC. Translation: CASRELAGGTIGETQYF.